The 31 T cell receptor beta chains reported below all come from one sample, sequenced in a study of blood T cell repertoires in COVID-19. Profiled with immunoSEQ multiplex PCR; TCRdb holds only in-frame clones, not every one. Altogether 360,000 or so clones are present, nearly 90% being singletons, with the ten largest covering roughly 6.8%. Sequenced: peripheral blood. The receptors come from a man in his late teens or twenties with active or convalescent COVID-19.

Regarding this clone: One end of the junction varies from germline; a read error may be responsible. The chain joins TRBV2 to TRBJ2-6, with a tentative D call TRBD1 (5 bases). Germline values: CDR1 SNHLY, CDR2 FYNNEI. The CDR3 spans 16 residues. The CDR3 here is CASSSGKGPGANVLTF. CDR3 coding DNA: TGTGCCAGCAGTTCAGGGAAGGGGCCTGGGGCCAACGTGCTGACTTTC.

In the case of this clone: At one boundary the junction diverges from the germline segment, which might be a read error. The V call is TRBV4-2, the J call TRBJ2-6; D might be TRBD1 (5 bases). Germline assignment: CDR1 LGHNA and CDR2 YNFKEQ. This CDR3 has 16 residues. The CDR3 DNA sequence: TGTGCCAGCAGCCAGTCCGGCGCGGCTGGGGCCAACGTGCTGACTTTC. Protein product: CASSQSGAAGANVLTF.

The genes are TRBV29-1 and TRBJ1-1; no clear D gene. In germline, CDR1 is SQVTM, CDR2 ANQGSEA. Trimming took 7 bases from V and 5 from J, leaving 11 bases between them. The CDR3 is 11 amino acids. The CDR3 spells CSGGSRTEAFF. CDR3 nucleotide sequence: TGCAGCGGTGGGTCCAGGACTGAAGCTTTCTTT.

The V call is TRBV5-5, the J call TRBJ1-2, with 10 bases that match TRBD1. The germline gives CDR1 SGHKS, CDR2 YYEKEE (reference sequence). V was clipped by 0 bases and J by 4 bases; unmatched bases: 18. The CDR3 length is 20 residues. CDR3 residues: CASSLVGRQGASSLGYGYTF. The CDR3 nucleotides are TGTGCCAGCAGCTTGGTAGGGAGACAGGGGGCGTCGTCTTTGGGCTATGGCTACACCTTC.

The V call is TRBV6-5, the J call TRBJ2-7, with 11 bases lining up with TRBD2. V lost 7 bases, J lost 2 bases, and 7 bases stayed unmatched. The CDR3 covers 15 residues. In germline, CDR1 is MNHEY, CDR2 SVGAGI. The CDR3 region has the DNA TGTGCCAGCACGGAAGGGACTAGCGGTACCTACGAGCAGTACTTC. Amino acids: CASTEGTSGTYEQYF.

DNA for the CDR3: TGTGCCAGAAGCACCCGGGACTACAAAGAGACCCAGTACTTC. Protein sequence: CARSTRDYKETQYF. The chain is built from TRBV5-3 and TRBJ2-5; 7 bases line up with TRBD2. TRBV5-3 carries the ORF label, with uncertain function. The length of the CDR3 is 14 residues. J was trimmed by 3 bases and V by 4 bases; bases with no gene match: 6.

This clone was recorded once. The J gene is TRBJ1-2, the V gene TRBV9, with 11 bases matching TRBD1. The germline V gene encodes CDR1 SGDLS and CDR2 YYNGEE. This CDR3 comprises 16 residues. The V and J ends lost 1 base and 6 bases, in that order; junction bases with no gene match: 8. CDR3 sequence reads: CASSVPRTGGANGYTF. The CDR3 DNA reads TGTGCCAGCAGCGTACCCAGGACAGGGGGCGCGAATGGCTACACCTTC.

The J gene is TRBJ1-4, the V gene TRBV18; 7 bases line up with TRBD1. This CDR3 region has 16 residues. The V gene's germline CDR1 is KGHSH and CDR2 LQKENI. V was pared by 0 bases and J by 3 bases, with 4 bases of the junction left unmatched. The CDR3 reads CASSPPGGAANEKLFF. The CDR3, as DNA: TGTGCCAGCTCACCACCAGGGGGCGCAGCTAATGAAAAACTGTTTTTT.

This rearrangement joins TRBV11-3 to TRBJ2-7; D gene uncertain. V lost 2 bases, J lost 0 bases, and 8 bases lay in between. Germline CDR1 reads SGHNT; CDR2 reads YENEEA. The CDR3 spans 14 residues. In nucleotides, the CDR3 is TGTGCCAGCAGCTTAAGTCACATCTCCTACGAGCAGTACTTC. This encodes CASSLSHISYEQYF.

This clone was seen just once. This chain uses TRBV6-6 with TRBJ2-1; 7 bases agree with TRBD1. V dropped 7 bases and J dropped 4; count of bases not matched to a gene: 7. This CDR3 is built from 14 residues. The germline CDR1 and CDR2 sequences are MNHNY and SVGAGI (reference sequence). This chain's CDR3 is CASTITGEYNEQFF. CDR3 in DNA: TGTGCCAGCACCATCACAGGGGAGTACAATGAGCAGTTCTTC.

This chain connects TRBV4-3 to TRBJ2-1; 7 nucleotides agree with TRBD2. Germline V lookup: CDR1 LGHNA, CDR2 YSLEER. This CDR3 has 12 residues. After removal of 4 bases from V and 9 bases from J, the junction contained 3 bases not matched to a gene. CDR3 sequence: CASSPGGSEQFF. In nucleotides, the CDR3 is TGCGCCAGCAGCCCGGGGGGATCTGAGCAGTTCTTC.

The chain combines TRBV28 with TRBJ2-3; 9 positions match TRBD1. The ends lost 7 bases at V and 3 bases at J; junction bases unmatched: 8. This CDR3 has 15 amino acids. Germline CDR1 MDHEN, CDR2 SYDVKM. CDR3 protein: CASTLGQGGTDTQYF. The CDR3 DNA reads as TGTGCCAGCACCCTGGGACAGGGCGGAACAGATACGCAGTATTTT.

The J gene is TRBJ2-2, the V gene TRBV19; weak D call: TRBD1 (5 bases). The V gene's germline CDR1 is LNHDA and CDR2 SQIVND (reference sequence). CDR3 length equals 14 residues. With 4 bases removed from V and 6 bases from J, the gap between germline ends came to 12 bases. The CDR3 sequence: CASSKGRQSGELFF. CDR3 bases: TGTGCCAGTAGTAAGGGTCGACAGTCCGGGGAGCTGTTTTTT. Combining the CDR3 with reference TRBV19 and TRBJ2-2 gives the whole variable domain DGGITQSPKYLFRKEGQNVTLSCEQNLNHDAMYWYRQDPGQGLRLIYYSQIVNDFQKGDIAEGYSVSREKKESFPLTVTSAQKNPTAFYLCASSKGRQSGELFFGEGSRLTVL.

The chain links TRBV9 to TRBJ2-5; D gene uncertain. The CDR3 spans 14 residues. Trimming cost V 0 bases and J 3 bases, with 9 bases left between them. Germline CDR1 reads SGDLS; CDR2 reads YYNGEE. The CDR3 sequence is CASSVGFTEETQYF. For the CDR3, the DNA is TGTGCCAGCAGCGTAGGGTTTACTGAAGAGACCCAGTACTTC.

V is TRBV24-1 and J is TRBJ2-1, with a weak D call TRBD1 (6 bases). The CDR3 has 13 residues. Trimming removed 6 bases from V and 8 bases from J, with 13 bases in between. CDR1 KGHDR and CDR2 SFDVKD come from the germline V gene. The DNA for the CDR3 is TGTGCCACCAGTCCCGGGACACAGGATGAGCAGTTCTTC. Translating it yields CATSPGTQDEQFF.

CDR3 region: CASSDGSQPQHF. CDR3 in DNA: TGTGCCAGCAGCGACGGGTCTCAGCCCCAGCATTTT. The rearrangement links TRBV3-1 (or the pseudogene TRBV3-2) to TRBJ1-5; D is uncertain. Trimming removed 5 bases at V and 6 bases at J, with 8 bases between. The CDR3 contains 12 residues. CDR1 LGHDT and CDR2 YNNKEL come from the germline V gene (reference sequence).

The CDR3 protein is CASSQGPLPSPYEQYF. Written as DNA, the CDR3 is TGCGCCAGCAGCCAAGGTCCTTTACCGAGCCCTTACGAGCAGTACTTC. The chain recombines TRBV4-1 with TRBJ2-7; D is unresolved. The length of the CDR3 is 16 residues. The germline CDR1 and CDR2 sequences are MGHRA and YSYEKL. The ends were cut back, 1 base at V and 4 bases at J, with 17 bases in the middle.

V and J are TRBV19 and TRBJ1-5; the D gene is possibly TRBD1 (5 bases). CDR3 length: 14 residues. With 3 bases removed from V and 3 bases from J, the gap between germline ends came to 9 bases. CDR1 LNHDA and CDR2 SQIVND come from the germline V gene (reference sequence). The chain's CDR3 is CASSMQGANQPQHF. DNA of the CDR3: TGTGCCAGTAGTATGCAGGGCGCCAATCAGCCCCAGCATTTT.

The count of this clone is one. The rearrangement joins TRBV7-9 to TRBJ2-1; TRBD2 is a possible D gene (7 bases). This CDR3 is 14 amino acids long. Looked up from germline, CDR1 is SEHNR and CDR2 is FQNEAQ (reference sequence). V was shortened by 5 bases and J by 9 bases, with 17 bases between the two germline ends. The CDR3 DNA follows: TGTGCCAGCAGCCCCGCGGCAGGGGAGGGTGAGCAGTTCTTC. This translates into CASSPAAGEGEQFF.

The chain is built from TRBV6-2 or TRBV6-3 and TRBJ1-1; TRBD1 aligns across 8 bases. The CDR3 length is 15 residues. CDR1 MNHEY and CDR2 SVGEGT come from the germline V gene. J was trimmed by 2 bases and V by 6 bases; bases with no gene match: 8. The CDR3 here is CASSTNRGRNTEAFF. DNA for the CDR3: TGTGCCAGCAGCACCAACAGGGGGAGAAACACTGAAGCTTTCTTT.

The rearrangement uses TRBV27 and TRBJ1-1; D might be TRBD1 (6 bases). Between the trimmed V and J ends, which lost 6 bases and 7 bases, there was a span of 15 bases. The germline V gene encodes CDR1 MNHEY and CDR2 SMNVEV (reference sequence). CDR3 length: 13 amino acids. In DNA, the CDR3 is TGTGCCAGCAGAGTACGGGGGGCAGGTGAAGCTTTCTTT. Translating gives CASRVRGAGEAFF.

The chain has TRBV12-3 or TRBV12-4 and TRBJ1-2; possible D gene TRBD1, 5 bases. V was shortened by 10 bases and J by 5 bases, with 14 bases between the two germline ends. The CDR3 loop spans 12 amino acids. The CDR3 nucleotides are TGTGCCACCAAAAAGGACATTTATGGCTACACCTTC. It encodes CATKKDIYGYTF.

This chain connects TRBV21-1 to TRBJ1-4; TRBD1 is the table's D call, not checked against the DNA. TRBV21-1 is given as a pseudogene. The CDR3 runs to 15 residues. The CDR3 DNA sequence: TGTGCCAGCAGCAAGTCGACAGGGGCGGCTGAAAAACTGTTTTTT. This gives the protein CASSKSTGAAEKLFF.

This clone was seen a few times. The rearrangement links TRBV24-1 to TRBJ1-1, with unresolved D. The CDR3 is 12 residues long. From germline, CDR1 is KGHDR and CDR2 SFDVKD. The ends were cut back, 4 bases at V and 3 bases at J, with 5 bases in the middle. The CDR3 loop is CATSDPDTEAFF. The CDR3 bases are TGTGCCACCAGTGACCCTGACACTGAAGCTTTCTTT.

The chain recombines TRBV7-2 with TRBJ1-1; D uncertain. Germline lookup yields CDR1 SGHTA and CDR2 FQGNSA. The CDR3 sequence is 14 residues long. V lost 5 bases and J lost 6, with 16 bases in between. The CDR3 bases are TGTGCCAGCAGCCACATCGGCGGGTACCCTGAAGCTTTCTTT. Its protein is CASSHIGGYPEAFF.

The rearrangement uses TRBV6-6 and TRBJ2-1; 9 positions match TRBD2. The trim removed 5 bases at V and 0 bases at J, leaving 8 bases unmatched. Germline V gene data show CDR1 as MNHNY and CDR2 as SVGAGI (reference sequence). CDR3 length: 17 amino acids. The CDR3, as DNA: TGTGCCAGCAGTCGCCGGCGTAGCGGGAGCTCCTACAATGAGCAGTTCTTC. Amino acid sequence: CASSRRRSGSSYNEQFF.

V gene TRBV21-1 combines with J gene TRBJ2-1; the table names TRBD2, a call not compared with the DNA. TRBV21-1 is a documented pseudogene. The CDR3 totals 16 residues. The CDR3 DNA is TGTGCCAGCAGCACGGGACTAGCGGGGGGTGGCAATGAGCAGTTCTTC. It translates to CASSTGLAGGGNEQFF.

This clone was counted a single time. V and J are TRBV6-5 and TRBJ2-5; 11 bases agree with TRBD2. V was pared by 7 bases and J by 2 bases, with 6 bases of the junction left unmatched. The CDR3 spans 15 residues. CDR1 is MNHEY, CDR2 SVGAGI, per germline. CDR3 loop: CASTLAGGGQETQYF. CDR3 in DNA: TGTGCCAGCACCCTAGCGGGGGGAGGGCAAGAGACCCAGTACTTC.

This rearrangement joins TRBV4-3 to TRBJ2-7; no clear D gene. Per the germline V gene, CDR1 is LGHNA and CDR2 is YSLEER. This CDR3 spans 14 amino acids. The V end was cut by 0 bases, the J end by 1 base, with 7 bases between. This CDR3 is CASSQDQTSYEQYF. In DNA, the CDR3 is TGCGCCAGCAGCCAAGATCAGACATCCTACGAGCAGTACTTC.

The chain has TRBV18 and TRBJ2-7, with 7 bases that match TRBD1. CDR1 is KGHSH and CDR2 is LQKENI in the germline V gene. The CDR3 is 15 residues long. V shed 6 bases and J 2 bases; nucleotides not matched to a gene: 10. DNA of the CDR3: TGTGCCAGCTCGCCTATGGACAGGAGAACCTACGAGCAGTACTTC. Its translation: CASSPMDRRTYEQYF.

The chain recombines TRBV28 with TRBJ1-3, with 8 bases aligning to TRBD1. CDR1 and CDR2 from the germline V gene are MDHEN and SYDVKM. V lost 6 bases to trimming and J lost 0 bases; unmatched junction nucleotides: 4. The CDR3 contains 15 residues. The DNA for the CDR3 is TGTGCCAGCAGGTGGGACAGGAGCTCTGGAAACACCATATATTTT. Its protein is CASRWDRSSGNTIYF.